This TCR beta chain was recorded in a study of graft-versus-host responses after intestinal transplantation. Libraries were prepared by immunoSEQ multiplex PCR; TCRdb keeps only in-frame clonotypes and omits some of them. The sample records 8,500 to 14,000 clones, 76% being singletons. As concerns this clone: The antigen is undetermined.

Points from the study as a whole: Researchers found GvH clones in recipient marrow, and some showed up first in ileum or blood.

The starting material, graft tissue, was processed to release intraepithelial and lamina propria lymphocytes. The CDR3 consists of 14 residues. Trimming stripped 8 bases from V and 2 bases from J, with 15 bases between. The J gene is TRBJ2-5, the V gene TRBV23-1; possible D gene TRBD1, 6 bases. TRBV23-1 is classed as an ORF, of uncertain function. The clonotype was recovered from a human patient who received an intestinal transplant, so some T cells may come from the graft donor. The sequenced sample was ileum tissue, obtained 23 days after intestinal transplant. CDR3 loop: CASRLNGQQETQYF. The CDR3 nucleotides are TGCGCCAGCCGCTTAAATGGACAGCAAGAGACCCAGTACTTC.